Given below is one TCR beta chain in context. The source of the sample is a study of control samples from healthy donors and cancer patients. The assay was immunoSEQ multiplex PCR, and TCRdb's table has in-frame clones only and misses some. The sample carries roughly 160,000 clones, roughly 94% recorded once. Germline trimming cut 6 bases from V and 9 bases from J; bases unmatched to any gene: 8. Germline V gives CDR1 MGHRA, CDR2 YSYEKL. The CDR3 is 14 amino acids. The source material was PBMCs. This TCR was recovered from a man aged 60-69 years with colorectal cancer. The chain joins TRBV4-1 to TRBJ2-1, with TRBD1 matching 10 bases. This CDR3 reads CASRVTGGTGEQFF. The CDR3, as DNA: TGCGCCAGCAGGGTGACAGGGGGCACGGGTGAGCAGTTCTTC.